The rows below give T cell receptor beta chains drawn from one sample of a study of blood T cell repertoires in COVID-19. Generated by immunoSEQ multiplex PCR, the TCRdb table keeps only in-frame clones and is missing some. The sample lists a few hundred thousand clones; around 87% were seen once. Sequencing was performed on PBMCs or T cells enriched from blood (not recorded which). These TCRs come from a woman under 30 with acute COVID-19. Both conserved end residues are part of each CDR3. Expanded clones are given a class, and other clones once, few, many or no size at all.

abundance	v_gene	j_gene	CDR3aa
NA	TRBV7-2	TRBJ1-5	CASSLGQGLNQPQHF
NA	TRBV28	TRBJ1-2	CASSWRLEGYTF
NA	TRBV27	TRBJ1-2	CASRTGGNYGYTF
once	TRBV5-1	TRBJ2-2	CATRAPGTANTGELFF
NA	TRBV19	TRBJ1-5	CASSIGGTRGNQPQHF
NA	TRBV7-9	TRBJ2-1	CASSLGGGDEQFF
NA	TRBV5-1	TRBJ2-6	CASSGGGSGANVLTF
NA	TRBV14	TRBJ1-6	CASSRDRWNNSPLHF
few	TRBV5-4	TRBJ1-1	CASSLGAWTEAFF
NA	TRBV7-9	TRBJ1-1	CASSPFETGGAFF
NA	TRBV28	TRBJ1-2	CASSLARNNYGYTF
NA	TRBV21-1	TRBJ2-2	CASSDGLAGGPRTGELFF
once	TRBV9	TRBJ2-7	CASSVATQGGFNEQYF
NA	TRBV30	TRBJ2-7	CAWSAQDYEQYF
NA	TRBV6-5	TRBJ1-1	CASGLDPGTEAFF
NA	TRBV6-5	TRBJ2-1	CASRRLLGQGNEQFF
NA	TRBV6-5	TRBJ2-7	CASSYGLRGEQYF
NA	TRBV18	TRBJ1-2	CASSPGTGNGYTF
NA	TRBV4-2	TRBJ1-2	CASSQEPDRSGGYTF
NA	TRBV28	TRBJ1-2	CASSLGGAYDYGYTF
NA	TRBV19	TRBJ1-5	CASSRGGSNQPQHF